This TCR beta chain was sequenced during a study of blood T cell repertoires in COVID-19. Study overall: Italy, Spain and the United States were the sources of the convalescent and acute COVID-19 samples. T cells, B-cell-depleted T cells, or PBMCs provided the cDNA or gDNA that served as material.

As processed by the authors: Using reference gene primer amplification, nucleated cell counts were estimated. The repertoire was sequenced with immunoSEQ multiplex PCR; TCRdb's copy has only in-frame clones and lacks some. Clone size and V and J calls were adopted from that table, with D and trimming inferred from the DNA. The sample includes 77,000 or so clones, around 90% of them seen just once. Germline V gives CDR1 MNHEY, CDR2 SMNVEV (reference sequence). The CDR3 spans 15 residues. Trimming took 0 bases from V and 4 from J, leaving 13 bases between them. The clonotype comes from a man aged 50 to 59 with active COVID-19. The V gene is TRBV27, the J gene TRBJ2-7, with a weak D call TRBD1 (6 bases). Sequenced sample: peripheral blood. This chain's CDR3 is CASSLSRGLKYEQYF. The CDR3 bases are TGTGCCAGCAGTTTATCAAGGGGGTTAAAGTACGAGCAGTACTTC.